The entry below describes one T cell receptor (beta chain). Its antigen is unidentified. The Oncomine TCR Beta short-read assay was what sequenced the DNA obtained from cultured CD4+ T cells. It was from cultured CD4+ T cells that genomic DNA was extracted. TCRdb re-called the PCR reads with MiXCR, one entry per CDR3 protein. The profile shows several thousand distinct CDR3 sequences, approximately 38% of them singletons. CDR1 and CDR2 from the germline V gene are MDHEN and SYDVKM. The CDR3 extends over 13 amino acids. Trimming removed 5 bases at V and 7 bases at J, with 14 bases between. Noted treatment: roughly nine-day PBMC culture with coronavirus spike peptide pools or control peptides (ViraFEST assay). One should note that the unexposed donor's CD4+ T cells were collected before the COVID-19 pandemic (2011-2018). Probing of unexposed-donor CD4+ T cells with SARS-CoV-2 S/N and four cold-coronavirus spikes was done, cells permitting.

The data derive from a study of vaccination and CD4 T cells after COVID-19. Overall study: Sampling that followed vaccination took place a median approximately 76 days after dose two, within a range of 14 to 241. The control cultures got either a CEFX pool, an HIV-1 Nef pool, or no peptide at all. General study points: Convalescent patients had a median about 90% of post-vaccine SARS-CoV-2-reactive clones that were detected only after vaccination, not before it.

The sequencing sample was made of CD4+ T cells from blood, cultured in vitro. The TCR comes from a human donor in good health. The chain uses TRBV28 and TRBJ1-1; no reliable D call. The CDR3: CASSPPGRLEAFF. The CDR3 DNA sequence: TGTGCCAGCAGTCCTCCCGGAAGACTTGAAGCTTTCTTT.